This T cell receptor beta chain was recovered during a study of immune cell composition in non-small cell lung cancer. The method was immunoSEQ multiplex PCR; TCRdb's version includes in-frame clones alone and lacks a portion of them. The sample shows thousands of clones, about 80% of them seen only once. Germline-derived CDR1 and CDR2 are LNHDA and SQIVND (reference sequence). CDR3 size: 13 residues. V lost 4 bases to trimming and J lost 5 bases, with 10 bases between them. The chain has TRBV19 and TRBJ2-3; a possible D gene is TRBD1 (6 bases). Sequenced input: lung tumor tissue. This clonotype originated in a human donor with non-small cell lung cancer. The CDR3 protein is CASSRFRGDTQYF. The CDR3 bases are TGTGCCAGTAGTAGATTCAGGGGAGATACGCAGTATTTT.